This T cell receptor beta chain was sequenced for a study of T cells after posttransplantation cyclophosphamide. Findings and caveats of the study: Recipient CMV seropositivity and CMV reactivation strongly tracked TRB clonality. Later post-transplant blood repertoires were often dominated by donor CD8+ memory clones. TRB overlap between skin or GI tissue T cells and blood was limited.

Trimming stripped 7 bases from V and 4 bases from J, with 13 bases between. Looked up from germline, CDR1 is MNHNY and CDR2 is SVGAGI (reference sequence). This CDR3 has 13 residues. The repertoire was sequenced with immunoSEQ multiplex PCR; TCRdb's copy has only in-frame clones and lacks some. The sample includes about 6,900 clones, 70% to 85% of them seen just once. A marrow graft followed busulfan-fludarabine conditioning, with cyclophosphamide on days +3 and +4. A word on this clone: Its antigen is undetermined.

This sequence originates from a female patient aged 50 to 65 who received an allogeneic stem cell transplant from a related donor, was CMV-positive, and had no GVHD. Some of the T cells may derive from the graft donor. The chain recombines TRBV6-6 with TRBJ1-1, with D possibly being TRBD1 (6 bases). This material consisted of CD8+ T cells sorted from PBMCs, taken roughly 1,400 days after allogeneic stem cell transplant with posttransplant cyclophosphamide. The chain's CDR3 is CASKDGGLTEAFF. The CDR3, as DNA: TGTGCCAGCAAGGACGGGGGGCTCACTGAAGCTTTCTTT.